A selection of T cell receptor beta chains follows, all from one sample in a study of spatial heterogeneity in lung cancer. From the 5' RACE reads, TCRdb called clonotypes with MiXCR, one entry per CDR3 protein. The repertoire includes roughly 8,300 distinct CDR3 sequences, 4% to 6% of them detected once, and roughly an eighth sits in the top ten. The specimen was lung tumor tissue, collected at surgery. The receptor source for this set is a female donor with early-stage non-small cell lung cancer. Both conserved end residues are part of each CDR3. The D gene is left open where the match is weak. Clone size appears in some rows only: once, few, many, or a class for an expanded clone.

cdr3_aa cdr3_nt j_call d_call v_call clone_size
CSASVAHSNQPQHF TGCAGTGCTAGTGTAGCCCATAGCAATCAGCCCCAGCATTTT TRBJ1-5 . TRBV20-1 .
CASSYTGAKNIQYF TGTGCCAGCAGTTACACGGGGGCCAAAAACATTCAGTACTTC TRBJ2-4 . TRBV28 many
CAWSKGGFYEQYF TGTGCCTGGAGTAAGGGCGGGTTCTACGAGCAGTACTTC TRBJ2-7 . TRBV30 many
CASRNLPGLSSSYNSPLHF TGTGCCAGCAGAAATTTACCGGGACTCTCGAGCTCCTATAATTCACCCCTCCACTTT TRBJ1-6 . TRBV2 many
CASSRDPNNEQFF TGTGCCAGCAGCCGGGACCCGAACAATGAGCAGTTCTTC TRBJ2-1 . TRBV7-2 many
CASSLGHRGQPQHF TGTGCCAGCAGCTTAGGCCACAGGGGCCAGCCCCAGCATTTT TRBJ1-5 TRBD1 TRBV11-2 .
CSARPRNYGYTF TGCAGTGCAAGACCCAGGAACTATGGCTACACCTTC TRBJ1-2 . TRBV20-1 many
CASSLLAGVETQYF TGTGCCAGCAGCCTGTTAGCGGGAGTAGAGACCCAGTACTTC TRBJ2-5 TRBD2 TRBV7-8 many
CASSLPRTNRNTGELFF TGTGCCAGCAGCTTACCCCGGACCAATAGGAACACCGGGGAGCTGTTTTTT TRBJ2-2 . TRBV7-9 many
CASSRVNYGYTF TGTGCCAGCAGCCGGGTCAACTATGGCTACACCTTC TRBJ1-2 . TRBV7-9 many
CASSLDRRYTGELFF TGTGCCAGCAGCTTAGACAGGCGCTACACCGGGGAGCTGTTTTTT TRBJ2-2 . TRBV5-4 many
CASSPYSGNSNQPQHF TGTGCCAGCAGTCCTTACAGCGGGAATAGCAATCAGCCCCAGCATTTT TRBJ1-5 . TRBV27 medium-sized
CASSLTVAGVSSYEQYF TGTGCCAGCAGTTTAACGGTGGCGGGGGTGAGCTCCTACGAGCAGTACTTC TRBJ2-7 TRBD2 TRBV27 many
CASSQDSGTLAGTQETQYF TGTGCCAGCAGCCAGGACAGCGGAACTCTAGCGGGGACCCAAGAGACCCAGTACTTC TRBJ2-5 TRBD2 TRBV6-5 medium-sized
CSALSSWQFF TGCAGTGCTCTTAGCTCGTGGCAGTTCTTC TRBJ2-1 . TRBV20-1 medium-sized
CASSFSNTIYF TGTGCCAGCAGCTTCAGTAACACCATATATTTT TRBJ1-3 . TRBV7-3 many
CASSTRLAGGTEQFF TGTGCCAGCAGCACCCGACTAGCGGGAGGAACTGAGCAGTTCTTC TRBJ2-1 TRBD2 TRBV9 .
CASSLGSGDYEQYF TGTGCCAGCAGCTTAGGATCGGGAGACTACGAGCAGTACTTC TRBJ2-7 . TRBV7-9 many
CSAGANVLTF TGCAGTGCTGGGGCCAACGTCCTGACTTTC TRBJ2-6 . TRBV20-1 many
CASSQLAGGEFSYNEQFF TGTGCCAGCAGTCAACTAGCGGGAGGGGAATTTTCTTACAATGAGCAGTTCTTC TRBJ2-1 TRBD2 TRBV3-1 medium-sized
CASSEFGVNQPQHF TGTGCCAGCAGTGAATTCGGGGTCAATCAGCCCCAGCATTTT TRBJ1-5 . TRBV2 medium-sized
CASSEVGAADTQYF TGTGCCAGCAGTGAGGTGGGAGCCGCAGATACGCAGTATTTT TRBJ2-3 . TRBV2 medium-sized
CASSLEGPGQGQEQFF TGCGCCAGCAGCTTGGAAGGCCCGGGACAGGGGCAGGAGCAGTTCTTC TRBJ2-1 TRBD1 TRBV5-1 many
CASSLFRLNQPQHF TGTGCCAGCAGTTTATTTCGCCTTAATCAGCCCCAGCATTTT TRBJ1-5 . TRBV12-3/TRBV12-4 many
CSARESSATGELFF TGCAGTGCTAGAGAAAGTTCCGCCACCGGGGAGCTGTTTTTT TRBJ2-2 . TRBV20-1 few
CASSLGGYHTDTQYF TGTGCCAGCAGCTTAGGTGGTTATCACACAGATACGCAGTATTTT TRBJ2-3 . TRBV7-2 medium-sized
CASSYSTPPEQYF TGTGCCAGCAGTTACTCGACGCCCCCGGAGCAGTACTTC TRBJ2-7 . TRBV6-2/TRBV6-3 many
CASSEPNRGEIEAFF TGTGCCAGCAGTGAACCAAACAGGGGAGAGATTGAAGCTTTCTTT TRBJ1-1 TRBD1 TRBV6-2/TRBV6-3 many
CASSPMQNTEAFF TGTGCCAGCAGTCCCATGCAGAACACTGAAGCTTTCTTT TRBJ1-1 . TRBV6-1 few
CASSQDRVSMYF TGTGCCAGCAGCCAAGATAGGGTTTCGATGTACTTC TRBJ2-7 . TRBV14 medium-sized
CASSLGLGAVNSPLHF TGCGCCAGCAGCTTGGGACTCGGGGCCGTGAATTCACCCCTCCACTTT TRBJ1-6 . TRBV5-1 many
CASSSTLSGNSYEQYF TGTGCCAGCAGCTCTACTCTTAGCGGGAATAGCTACGAGCAGTACTTC TRBJ2-7 TRBD2 TRBV11-2 many
CASSVSPYNEQFF TGCGCCAGCAGCGTCTCCCCCTACAATGAGCAGTTCTTC TRBJ2-1 . TRBV5-1 many
CASSPGPLRYSNQPQHF TGTGCCAGCAGCCCGGGACCCCTTCGATATAGCAATCAGCCCCAGCATTTT TRBJ1-5 . TRBV6-6 many
CSVEVTLGYTF TGCAGCGTTGAGGTCACCTTGGGCTACACCTTC TRBJ1-2 . TRBV29-1 many
CASSLGLAGSYNEQFF TGTGCCAGCAGCTTAGGACTAGCGGGGTCCTACAATGAGCAGTTCTTC TRBJ2-1 TRBD2 TRBV7-3 many
CAWSIVPYEKLFF TGTGCCTGGAGTATCGTCCCGTATGAAAAACTGTTTTTT TRBJ1-4 . TRBV30 many
CASSLGANQPQHF TGCGCCAGCAGCTTGGGGGCCAATCAGCCCCAGCATTTT TRBJ1-5 . TRBV5-1 many
CASSLAVEPPEQYF TGTGCCAGCTCACTAGCGGTAGAGCCTCCGGAGCAGTACTTC TRBJ2-7 . TRBV18 many
CASSPGLAETGQYF TGTGCCAGCAGCCCGGGACTAGCTGAGACGGGGCAGTACTTC TRBJ2-7 TRBD2 TRBV11-3 .
CASSQEWGTEAFF TGTGCCAGCAGCCAAGAATGGGGAACTGAAGCTTTCTTT TRBJ1-1 . TRBV14 many
CASSLGPNDYGYTF TGTGCCAGCAGCCTGGGACCGAACGACTATGGCTACACCTTC TRBJ1-2 . TRBV7-3 many
CSVVSIRGELFF TGCAGCGTTGTCTCGATCAGGGGGGAGCTGTTTTTT TRBJ2-2 . TRBV29-1 many
CASSSPGQGAAKQYF TGTGCCAGCAGTTCACCGGGACAGGGGGCTGCGAAGCAGTACTTC TRBJ2-7 TRBD1 TRBV27 many
CSAREGRGQETQYF TGCAGTGCTAGAGAAGGGAGGGGGCAAGAGACCCAGTACTTC TRBJ2-5 . TRBV20-1 medium-sized
CATHESTEGELFF TGTGCCACCCACGAATCGACAGAAGGGGAGCTGTTTTTT TRBJ2-2 . TRBV10-3 many
CASSRSSGRSSGANVLTF TGTGCCAGCAGCCGAAGTAGCGGGCGAAGCTCTGGGGCCAACGTCCTGACTTTC TRBJ2-6 TRBD2 TRBV3-1 many
CASSQGAEDNEQFF TGTGCCAGCAGCCAGGGAGCGGAGGACAATGAGCAGTTCTTC TRBJ2-1 . TRBV7-3 many
CASSLAGRGERAFF TGTGCCAGCAGCTTAGCTGGCAGGGGTGAGAGAGCTTTCTTT TRBJ1-1 . TRBV7-9 many
CSARDRRESSYNEQFF TGCAGTGCTAGAGATAGGCGGGAGTCATCCTACAATGAGCAGTTCTTC TRBJ2-1 TRBD2 TRBV20-1 large
CASSLAAGGPTDTQYF TGTGCCAGCAGCTTAGCGGCTGGGGGTCCGACAGATACGCAGTATTTT TRBJ2-3 . TRBV7-6 many
CSHGGCNNNEQFF TGCAGTCACGGAGGGTGTAATAACAATGAGCAGTTCTTC TRBJ2-1 . TRBV20-1 many
CASSLGDRLREQYF TGTGCCAGCAGCTTGGGGGACAGGTTAAGGGAGCAGTACTTC TRBJ2-7 TRBD1 TRBV7-2 many
CASSFGPSTIYEQYF TGTGCTAGCAGCTTCGGGCCCTCCACTATTTACGAGCAGTACTTC TRBJ2-7 . TRBV7-7 many
CASSLTTGHQPQHF TGTGCCAGCAGTCTAACGACAGGTCATCAGCCCCAGCATTTT TRBJ1-5 . TRBV12-3/TRBV12-4 many